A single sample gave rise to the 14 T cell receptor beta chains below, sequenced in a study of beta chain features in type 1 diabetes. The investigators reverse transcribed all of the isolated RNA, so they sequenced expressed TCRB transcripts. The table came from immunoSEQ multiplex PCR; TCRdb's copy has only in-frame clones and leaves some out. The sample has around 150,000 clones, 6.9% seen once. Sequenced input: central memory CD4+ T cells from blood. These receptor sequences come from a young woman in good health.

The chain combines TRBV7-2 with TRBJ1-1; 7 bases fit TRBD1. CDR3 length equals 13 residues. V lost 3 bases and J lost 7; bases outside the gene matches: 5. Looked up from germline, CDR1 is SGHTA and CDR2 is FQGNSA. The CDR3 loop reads CASSFSGTVEAFF. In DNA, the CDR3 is TGTGCCAGCAGCTTCTCCGGGACAGTTGAAGCTTTCTTT.

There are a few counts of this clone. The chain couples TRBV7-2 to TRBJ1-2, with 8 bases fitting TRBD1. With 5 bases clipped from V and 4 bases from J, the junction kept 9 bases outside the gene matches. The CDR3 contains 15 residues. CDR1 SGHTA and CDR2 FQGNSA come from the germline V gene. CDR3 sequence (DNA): TGTGCCAGCAGCCCGACAGGGGTCTCCGGCTATGGCTACACCTTC. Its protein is CASSPTGVSGYGYTF.

The CDR3 sequence is CASSSATRGAKNIQYF. DNA for the CDR3: TGTGCCAGCAGTTCAGCAACCCGGGGAGCCAAAAACATTCAGTACTTC. The genes are TRBV28 and TRBJ2-4, with D possibly TRBD2 on 5 matching bases. V was pared by 4 bases and J by 0 bases, with 13 bases between. CDR3 length: 16 amino acids. CDR1 and CDR2 from the germline V gene are MDHEN and SYDVKM.

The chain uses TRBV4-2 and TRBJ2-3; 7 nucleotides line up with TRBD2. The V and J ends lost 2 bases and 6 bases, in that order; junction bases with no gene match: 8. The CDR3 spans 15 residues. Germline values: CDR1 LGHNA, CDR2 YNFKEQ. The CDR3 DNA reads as TGTGCCAGCAGCCAAACTGGGGGAGGGCGCGATACGCAGTATTTT. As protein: CASSQTGGGRDTQYF.

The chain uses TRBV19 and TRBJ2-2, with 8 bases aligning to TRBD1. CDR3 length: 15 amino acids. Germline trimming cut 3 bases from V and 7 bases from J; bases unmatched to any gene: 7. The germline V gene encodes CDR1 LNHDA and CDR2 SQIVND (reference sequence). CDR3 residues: CASSITGGNGGELFF. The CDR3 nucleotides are TGTGCCAGTAGTATTACAGGGGGTAACGGCGGGGAGCTGTTTTTT. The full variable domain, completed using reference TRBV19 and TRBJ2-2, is DGGITQSPKYLFRKEGQNVTLSCEQNLNHDAMYWYRQDPGQGLRLIYYSQIVNDFQKGDIAEGYSVSREKKESFPLTVTSAQKNPTAFYLCASSITGGNGGELFFGEGSRLTVL.

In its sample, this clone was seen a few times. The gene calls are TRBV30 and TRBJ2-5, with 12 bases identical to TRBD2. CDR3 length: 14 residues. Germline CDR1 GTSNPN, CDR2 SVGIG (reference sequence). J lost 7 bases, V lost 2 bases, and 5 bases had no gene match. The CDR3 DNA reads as TGTGCCTGGAGTATGCCGGGACTAGCGGGGACCCAGTACTTC. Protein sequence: CAWSMPGLAGTQYF.

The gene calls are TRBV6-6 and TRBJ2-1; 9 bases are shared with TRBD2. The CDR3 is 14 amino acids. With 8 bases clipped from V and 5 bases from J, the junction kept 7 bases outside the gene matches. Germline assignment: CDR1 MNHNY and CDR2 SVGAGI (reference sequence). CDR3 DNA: TGTGCCAGCCGAGCCCCTAGCGGGAACAATGAGCAGTTCTTC. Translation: CASRAPSGNNEQFF.

The CDR3 DNA reads TGTGCCAGTAGTAGCCGGAGGGATGGTGGGGCCAACGTCCTGACTTTC. This codes for CASSSRRDGGANVLTF. The chain has TRBV19 and TRBJ2-6, with D tentatively TRBD2 (6 bases). V was clipped by 4 bases and J by 3 bases, with 13 bases between them. Germline V gene sequence: CDR1 LNHDA, CDR2 SQIVND (reference sequence). The CDR3 is made up of 16 amino acids.

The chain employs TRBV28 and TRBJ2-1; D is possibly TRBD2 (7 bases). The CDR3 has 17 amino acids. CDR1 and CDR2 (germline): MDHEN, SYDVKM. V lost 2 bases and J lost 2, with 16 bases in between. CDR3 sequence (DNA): TGTGCCAGCAGTTTACCGCGAGGGGGGGCGGCCTACAATGAGCAGTTCTTC. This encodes CASSLPRGGAAYNEQFF. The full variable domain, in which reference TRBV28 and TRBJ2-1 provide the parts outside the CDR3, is DVKVTQSSRYLVKRTGEKVFLECVQDMDHENMFWYRQDPGLGLRLIYFSYDVKMKEKGDIPEGYSVSREKKERFSLILESASTNQTSMYLCASSLPRGGAAYNEQFFGPGTRLTVL.

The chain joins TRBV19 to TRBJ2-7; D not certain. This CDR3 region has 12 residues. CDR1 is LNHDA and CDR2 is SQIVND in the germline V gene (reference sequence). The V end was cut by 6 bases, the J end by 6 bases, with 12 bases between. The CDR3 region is CASSRPTGEQYF. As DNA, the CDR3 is TGTGCCAGTAGCCGACCTACGGGCGAGCAGTACTTC.

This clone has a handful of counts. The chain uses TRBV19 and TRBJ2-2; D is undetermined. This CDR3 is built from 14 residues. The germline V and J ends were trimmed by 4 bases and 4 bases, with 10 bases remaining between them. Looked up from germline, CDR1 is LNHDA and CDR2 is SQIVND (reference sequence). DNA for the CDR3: TGTGCCAGTAGTAACAGACACAGCACCGGGGAGCTGTTTTTT. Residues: CASSNRHSTGELFF.

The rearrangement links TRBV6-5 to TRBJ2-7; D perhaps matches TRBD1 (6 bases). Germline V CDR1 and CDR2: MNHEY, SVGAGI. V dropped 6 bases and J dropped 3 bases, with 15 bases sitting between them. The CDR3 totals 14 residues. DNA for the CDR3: TGTGCCAGCAGAGACCCGGGACACGGCTACGAGCAGTACTTC. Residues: CASRDPGHGYEQYF.

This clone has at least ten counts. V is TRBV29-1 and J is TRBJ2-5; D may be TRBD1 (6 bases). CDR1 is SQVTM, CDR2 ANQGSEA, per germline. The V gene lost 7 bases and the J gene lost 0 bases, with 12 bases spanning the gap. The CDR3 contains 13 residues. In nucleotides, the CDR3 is TGCAGCGCCGAAGGGGACAACCAAGAGACCCAGTACTTC. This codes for CSAEGDNQETQYF.

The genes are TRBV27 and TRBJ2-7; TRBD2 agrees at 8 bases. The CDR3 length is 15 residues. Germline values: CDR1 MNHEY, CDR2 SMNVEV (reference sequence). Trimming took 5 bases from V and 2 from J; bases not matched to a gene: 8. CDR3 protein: CASSKTSALPYEQYF. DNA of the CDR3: TGTGCCAGCAGTAAGACTAGCGCCCTTCCCTACGAGCAGTACTTC.